These 15 T cell receptor beta chains were sequenced from one sample in a study of blood T cell repertoires in COVID-19. Clones were sequenced by immunoSEQ multiplex PCR, and TCRdb holds only the in-frame ones, with some missing. The sample has about 220,000 clones; 80% to 85% are singletons. Sequencing used peripheral blood. These receptors were obtained from a woman between 65 and 79 years old with COVID-19, enrolled during active disease.

This chain uses TRBV4-2 with TRBJ2-3; 14 bases agree with TRBD2. Germline values: CDR1 LGHNA, CDR2 YNFKEQ. V shed 5 bases and J 3 bases; nucleotides not matched to a gene: 13. The CDR3 is made up of 19 amino acids. Here the CDR3 DNA reads TGTGCCAGCAGCTTACGACTAGCGGGAGGGCCTGGTAGTACAGATACGCAGTATTTT. Protein: CASSLRLAGGPGSTDTQYF.

The chain recombines TRBV30 with TRBJ2-3; TRBD2 is a possible D gene (6 bases). CDR1 and CDR2 (germline): GTSNPN, SVGIG (reference sequence). V lost 1 base and J 9 bases, leaving 14 bases between the germline ends. There are 13 residues in the CDR3. The CDR3 protein is CAWSASGVSTQYF. The CDR3 DNA sequence: TGTGCCTGGAGTGCATCGGGGGTATCGACGCAGTATTTT.

The chain carries TRBV7-3 and TRBJ1-1; D is ambiguous. This CDR3 comprises 16 residues. From germline, CDR1 is SGHTA and CDR2 FQGTGA. Deletions cut 2 bases from V and 4 bases from J, with 17 bases between. CDR3 coding DNA: TGTGCCAGCAGCTTAGGAGGACTTAGATTAGGCACTGAAGCTTTCTTT. Encoded protein: CASSLGGLRLGTEAFF.

The J gene is TRBJ1-5, the V gene TRBV19, with TRBD1 identical over 8 bases. CDR1 is LNHDA and CDR2 is SQIVND in the germline V gene (reference sequence). The length of the CDR3 is 16 residues. V lost 3 bases and J lost 2; bases outside the gene matches: 6. CDR3 amino acids: CASSIRTGRGNQPQHF. The CDR3 nucleotides are TGTGCCAGTAGTATCCGGACAGGGAGAGGCAATCAGCCCCAGCATTTT.

The chain combines TRBV30 with TRBJ1-5; 10 bases are a match to TRBD1. This CDR3 region has 17 residues. Germline lookup yields CDR1 GTSNPN and CDR2 SVGIG (reference sequence). The junction had 5 bases not matched to a gene; V was cut back by 0 bases and J by 0 bases. Here the CDR3 DNA reads TGTGCCTGGAGTGTAAGACAGGGGGCGAATAGCAATCAGCCCCAGCATTTT. It specifies CAWSVRQGANSNQPQHF. The entire variable domain, with the rest obtained from reference TRBV30 and TRBJ1-5, is as follows: SQTIHQWPATLVQPVGSPLSLECTVEGTSNPNLYWYRQAAGRGLQLLFYSVGIGQISSEVPQNLSASRPQDRQFILSSKKLLLSDSGFYLCAWSVRQGANSNQPQHFGDGTRLSIL.

This clone appeared once. This chain's CDR3 is CSASISTGDSPLHF. Written as DNA, the CDR3 is TGCAGTGCTAGTATCAGCACAGGGGATTCACCCCTCCACTTT. J is TRBJ1-6 and V is TRBV20-1; 7 nucleotides match TRBD1. V shed 3 bases and J 8 bases; nucleotides not matched to a gene: 7. CDR3 length: 14 residues. CDR1 is DFQATT and CDR2 is SNEGSKA in the germline V gene (reference sequence).

This chain links TRBV9 with TRBJ1-2; 7 positions match TRBD1. The V gene end was trimmed by 2 bases and the J gene end by 4 bases; junction bases not matched to a gene: 2. Germline V lookup: CDR1 SGDLS, CDR2 YYNGEE. The CDR3 is 13 amino acids. This chain's CDR3 is CASSVTGFYGYTF. In DNA form, the CDR3 reads TGTGCCAGCAGCGTGACAGGGTTCTATGGCTACACCTTC.

This chain uses TRBV28 with TRBJ2-1; 14 nucleotides align to TRBD2. The CDR3 extends over 19 amino acids. Germline lookup yields CDR1 MDHEN and CDR2 SYDVKM. The V and J ends lost 6 bases and 9 bases, in that order; junction bases with no gene match: 19. CDR3 nucleotide sequence: TGTGCCAGCAGCCAAGCCGGGACTAGCGGGAGTTTCGGGTGGATTGAGCAGTTCTTC. Its protein is CASSQAGTSGSFGWIEQFF.

The chain couples TRBV4-1 to TRBJ1-2; D gene ambiguous. Trimming pared 3 bases from V and 6 bases from J, leaving 11 bases between. CDR1 and CDR2 (germline): MGHRA, YSYEKL. The CDR3 covers 13 residues. The CDR3 loop is CASSQIAGNGYTF. As DNA, the CDR3 is TGCGCCAGCAGCCAGATAGCGGGGAATGGCTACACCTTC.

The V call is TRBV28, the J call TRBJ1-1; 7 nucleotides agree with TRBD1. Germline CDR1 MDHEN, CDR2 SYDVKM. The CDR3 loop spans 13 amino acids. Trimming cost V 5 bases and J 4 bases; bases outside gene matches: 4. The CDR3: CASSRTGFTEAFF. CDR3 in DNA: TGTGCCAGCAGTCGGACAGGTTTCACTGAAGCTTTCTTT. The full variable domain, completed using reference TRBV28 and TRBJ1-1, is DVKVTQSSRYLVKRTGEKVFLECVQDMDHENMFWYRQDPGLGLRLIYFSYDVKMKEKGDIPEGYSVSREKKERFSLILESASTNQTSMYLCASSRTGFTEAFFGQGTRLTVV.

This rearrangement joins TRBV9 to TRBJ1-2; D is possibly TRBD1 (6 bases). CDR1 is SGDLS and CDR2 is YYNGEE in the germline V gene. CDR3 size: 15 residues. V was clipped by 3 bases and J by 4 bases, with 16 bases between them. Written as DNA, the CDR3 is TGTGCCAGCAGCGCCCAGGACAGTAAGATCTATGGCTACACCTTC. Translating gives CASSAQDSKIYGYTF.

The gene calls are TRBV15 and TRBJ1-3, with D tentatively TRBD1 (6 bases). CDR3 size: 15 residues. The germline V gene has CDR1 LNHNV and CDR2 YYDKDF (reference sequence). Trimming shortened V by 0 bases and J by 2 bases, and 8 bases separated the two germline ends. The CDR3: CATSRDRTAGNTIYF. DNA of the CDR3: TGTGCCACCAGCAGAGATAGGACAGCTGGAAACACCATATATTTT.

The chain has TRBV29-1 and TRBJ1-2; D not resolved. CDR3 length: 12 amino acids. Trimming stripped 4 bases from V and 8 bases from J, with 14 bases between. Germline CDR1 is SQVTM and CDR2 is ANQGSEA. The CDR3 coding sequence is TGCAGCGTTGGAGTTCAAGCCCCCGGCTACACCTTC. Translating gives CSVGVQAPGYTF. The entire variable domain, with the rest obtained from reference TRBV29-1 and TRBJ1-2, is as follows: SAVISQKPSRDICQRGTSLTIQCQVDSQVTMMFWYRQQPGQSLTLIATANQGSEATYESGFVIDKFPISRPNLTFSTLTVSNMSPEDSSIYLCSVGVQAPGYTFGSGTRLTVV.

The chain couples TRBV6-5 to TRBJ1-2, with a possible D match to TRBD1 (6 bases). The CDR3 runs to 14 residues. V was shortened by 6 bases and J by 8 bases, with 19 bases between the two germline ends. Germline assignment: CDR1 MNHEY and CDR2 SVGAGI. The CDR3 DNA reads as TGTGCCAGCAGACGCACAGGGATATCGGAAGGCTACACCTTC. It specifies CASRRTGISEGYTF.

This chain links TRBV10-3 with TRBJ1-1, with D perhaps matching TRBD1 (6 bases). Germline V gives CDR1 ENHRY, CDR2 SYGVKD. The V gene lost 2 bases and the J gene lost 9 bases, with 10 bases spanning the gap. The CDR3 runs to 12 residues. The CDR3 loop is CAISEGQNKAFF. CDR3 DNA: TGTGCCATCAGTGAGGGACAGAATAAAGCTTTCTTT.